These 29 T cell receptor beta chains share one sample of origin, sequenced in a study of blood T cell repertoires in COVID-19. Sequencing used immunoSEQ multiplex PCR; TCRdb keeps in-frame clones, though not all of them. The data hold approximately 300,000 clones, with roughly 90% observed a single time. The sample consisted of peripheral blood. The source is a woman aged 45-59 years with active or convalescent COVID-19.

This CDR3 reads CASSQGQNTDTQYF. The CDR3 DNA is TGTGCCAGCAGCCAGGGACAGAACACAGATACGCAGTATTTT. V and J are TRBV2 and TRBJ2-3, with 7 bases aligning to TRBD1. With 6 bases clipped from V and 2 bases from J, the junction kept 5 bases outside the gene matches. This CDR3 is built from 14 residues. In germline, CDR1 is SNHLY, CDR2 FYNNEI.

The rearrangement uses TRBV29-1 and TRBJ2-7, with D unclear. Germline V CDR1 and CDR2: SQVTM, ANQGSEA. The CDR3 runs to 12 residues. Trimming removed 3 bases at V and 2 bases at J, with 8 bases between. The CDR3 DNA reads as TGCAGCGTTGAGGTGGCACCCTACGAGCAGTACTTC. Translating gives CSVEVAPYEQYF.

The chain has TRBV18 and TRBJ1-1; D not resolved. The CDR3 is 15 residues long. The V gene lost 1 base and the J gene lost 0 bases, with 9 bases spanning the gap. Looked up from germline, CDR1 is KGHSH and CDR2 is LQKENI. The CDR3 coding sequence is TGTGCCAGCTCACCACGTACACAGATGAACACTGAAGCTTTCTTT. Amino acids: CASSPRTQMNTEAFF.

Sample share makes this clone medium-sized. The rearrangement joins TRBV2 to TRBJ1-5, with 9 bases lining up with TRBD1. Trimming took 6 bases from V and 3 from J; bases not matched to a gene: 3. Germline V lookup: CDR1 SNHLY, CDR2 FYNNEI. The CDR3 is made up of 14 amino acids. CDR3 amino acids: CASRDRGYNQPQHF. CDR3 bases: TGTGCCAGCAGGGACAGGGGATACAATCAGCCCCAGCATTTT.

J is TRBJ1-1 and V is TRBV19; no clear D. The CDR3 is 12 residues long. Between the trimmed V and J ends, which lost 8 bases and 0 bases, there was a span of 7 bases. Germline values: CDR1 LNHDA, CDR2 SQIVND (reference sequence). The CDR3 reads CASGHLNTEAFF. The CDR3 region has the DNA TGTGCCAGTGGTCACTTGAACACTGAAGCTTTCTTT.

The J gene is TRBJ2-7, the V gene TRBV5-1; TRBD1 is a possible D gene (6 bases). CDR3 length: 16 amino acids. The germline gives CDR1 SGHRS, CDR2 YFSETQ. Between the trimmed V and J ends, which lost 5 bases and 8 bases, there was a span of 26 bases. The CDR3 loop reads CASRHWGTKDVGKQYF. The CDR3 DNA follows: TGCGCCAGCAGACACTGGGGGACAAAGGACGTCGGGAAGCAGTACTTC.

The genes are TRBV7-9 and TRBJ2-2; the D gene is possibly TRBD2 (5 bases). CDR3 length: 16 amino acids. V was trimmed by 11 bases and J by 4 bases, leaving 23 bases between them. The germline CDR1 and CDR2 sequences are SEHNR and FQNEAQ (reference sequence). CDR3 in DNA: TGTGCCTGCAACTATGAGGGAAAGGCGAGCACCGGGGAGCTGTTTTTT. Amino acid sequence: CACNYEGKASTGELFF.

The chain links TRBV30 to TRBJ1-5; a possible D gene is TRBD1 (5 bases). Germline lookup yields CDR1 GTSNPN and CDR2 SVGIG (reference sequence). The CDR3 sequence is 13 residues long. Trimming pared 2 bases from V and 2 bases from J, leaving 7 bases between. DNA of the CDR3: TGTGCCTGGAGTATCAGGGGCAATCAGCCCCAGCATTTT. It yields the protein CAWSIRGNQPQHF.

This chain joins TRBV3-1 (or the pseudogene TRBV3-2) and TRBJ2-7; 9 nucleotides match TRBD1. Germline lookup yields CDR1 LGHDT and CDR2 YNNKEL (reference sequence). With 0 bases clipped from V and 2 bases from J, the junction kept 20 bases outside the gene matches. CDR3 length: 21 residues. The CDR3 spells CASSQEFGGQGRLTNTYEQYF. The DNA for the CDR3 is TGTGCCAGCAGCCAAGAGTTCGGAGGACAGGGGCGACTTACCAACACCTACGAGCAGTACTTC.

The rearrangement joins TRBV4-3 to TRBJ2-2; D perhaps matches TRBD2 (6 bases). The CDR3 spans 17 residues. The V gene's germline CDR1 is LGHNA and CDR2 YSLEER. The V end lost 0 bases, the J end lost 2 bases, and 13 bases lay between the germline ends. The CDR3 DNA sequence: TGCGCCAGCAGCCAAGATATTCTCGGGGGAAACACCGGGGAGCTGTTTTTT. This sequence encodes CASSQDILGGNTGELFF.

CDR3 loop: CASSLIPSAGELFF. CDR3 in DNA: TGTGCCAGCAGCTTAATCCCTAGCGCCGGGGAGCTGTTTTTT. The rearrangement uses TRBV11-3 and TRBJ2-2; D possibly corresponds to TRBD2 (6 bases). V dropped 2 bases and J dropped 6 bases, with 10 bases sitting between them. The CDR3 has 14 amino acids. In germline, CDR1 is SGHNT, CDR2 YENEEA.

The chain combines TRBV7-3 with TRBJ2-3; 7 positions agree with TRBD1. The CDR3 is made up of 14 amino acids. V lost 3 bases to trimming and J lost 1 base; unmatched junction nucleotides: 1. The V gene's germline CDR1 is SGHTA and CDR2 FQGTGA. This CDR3 reads CASSFGTGTDTQYF. CDR3 sequence (DNA): TGTGCCAGCAGCTTCGGGACAGGCACAGATACGCAGTATTTT. Full variable domain (missing parts from reference TRBV7-3 and TRBJ2-3): GAGVSQTPSNKVTEKGKYVELRCDPISGHTALYWYRQSLGQGPEFLIYFQGTGAADDSGLPNDRFFAVRPEGSVSTLKIQRTERGDSAVYLCASSFGTGTDTQYFGPGTRLTVL.

The chain carries TRBV5-4 and TRBJ2-7, with 11 bases identical to TRBD1. The germline V gene has CDR1 SGHNT and CDR2 YYREEE (reference sequence). V was pared by 4 bases and J by 5 bases, with 14 bases of the junction left unmatched. CDR3 length: 17 residues. This chain's CDR3 is CASSPSGTGGSDHEQYF. The CDR3 coding sequence is TGTGCCAGCAGCCCCTCCGGGACAGGGGGATCGGACCACGAGCAGTACTTC. Drawing the rest from reference TRBV5-4 and TRBJ2-7, the complete variable domain is ETGVTQSPTHLIKTRGQQVTLRCSSQSGHNTVSWYQQALGQGPQFIFQYYREEENGRGNFPPRFSGLQFPNYSSELNVNALELDDSALYLCASSPSGTGGSDHEQYFGPGTRLTVT.

The chain couples TRBV30 to TRBJ1-5, with a weak D call TRBD1 (5 bases). CDR1 and CDR2 from the germline V gene are GTSNPN and SVGIG (reference sequence). Trimming took off 1 base at V and 3 bases at J, with 10 bases between the two ends. There are 14 residues in the CDR3. CDR3 amino acids: CAWSAGQVNQPQHF. In DNA form, the CDR3 reads TGTGCCTGGAGTGCCGGACAAGTCAATCAGCCCCAGCATTTT.

This clone turned up a few times. The chain carries TRBV19 and TRBJ1-5, with a weak D call TRBD1 (5 bases). Trimming removed 4 bases from V and 1 base from J, with 11 bases in between. The germline V gene has CDR1 LNHDA and CDR2 SQIVND (reference sequence). The CDR3 has 15 amino acids. The CDR3 DNA sequence: TGTGCCAGTAGTAGCAACCAGGGAAGCAATCAGCCCCAGCATTTT. It yields the protein CASSSNQGSNQPQHF.

The V call is TRBV3-1 (or the pseudogene TRBV3-2), the J call TRBJ2-4; D call uncertain. In germline, CDR1 is LGHDT, CDR2 YNNKEL (reference sequence). This CDR3 has 13 amino acids. V was clipped by 0 bases and J by 7 bases, with 7 bases between them. The CDR3 is CASSQDLVNIQYF. The CDR3 region has the DNA TGTGCCAGCAGCCAAGATTTAGTGAACATTCAGTACTTC.

This clone was observed a single time. The V call is TRBV7-9, the J call TRBJ1-4, with 7 bases matching TRBD1. There are 13 residues in the CDR3. The germline CDR1 and CDR2 sequences are SEHNR and FQNEAQ (reference sequence). Trimming cost V 8 bases and J 5 bases; bases outside gene matches: 5. The CDR3 DNA is TGTGCCAGCCGGGGACAGTTGAATGAAAAACTGTTTTTT. Translated, it gives CASRGQLNEKLFF. Full variable domain (outside the CDR3, taken from reference TRBV7-9 and TRBJ1-4): DTGVSQNPRHKITKRGQNVTFRCDPISEHNRLYWYRQTLGQGPEFLTYFQNEAQLEKSRLLSDRFSAERPKGSFSTLEIQRTEQGDSAMYLCASRGQLNEKLFFGSGTQLSVL.

CDR3 nucleotides: TGTGCCAGCAGCTTATGGGACATCAATCAGCCCCAGCATTTT. Translating it yields CASSLWDINQPQHF. The chain combines TRBV7-8 with TRBJ1-5; possible D gene TRBD1, 6 bases. Trimming removed 2 bases at V and 3 bases at J, with 8 bases between. The CDR3 totals 14 residues. Per the germline V gene, CDR1 is SGHVS and CDR2 is FQNEAQ.

This chain joins TRBV28 and TRBJ1-1; no clear D gene. The V and J ends lost 3 bases and 6 bases respectively, with 5 bases between them. The CDR3 is 11 amino acids. Germline CDR1 is MDHEN and CDR2 is SYDVKM. The CDR3 is CASSFYSEAFF. The CDR3 nucleotides read TGTGCCAGCAGTTTCTACTCTGAAGCTTTCTTT.

This clone occurred once. This chain links TRBV11-1 with TRBJ2-5; 9 bases are shared with TRBD1. The V and J ends lost 6 bases and 4 bases, in that order; junction bases with no gene match: 6. Germline-derived CDR1 and CDR2 are SGHAT and FQDESV (reference sequence). The CDR3 runs to 14 residues. CDR3: CASSTGGKRETQYF. CDR3 nucleotides: TGTGCCAGCAGTACAGGGGGCAAACGAGAGACCCAGTACTTC.

This clone was picked up a small number of times. The genes are TRBV10-3 and TRBJ1-1; D remains unclear. The V end was cut by 0 bases, the J end by 1 base, with 6 bases between. The CDR3 runs to 14 residues. From germline, CDR1 is ENHRY and CDR2 SYGVKD. Here the CDR3 reads CAISESQANTEAFF. The CDR3 region has the DNA TGTGCCATCAGTGAGTCTCAGGCGAACACTGAAGCTTTCTTT.

V usage is TRBV5-1 and J usage is TRBJ1-1; a weak D match, TRBD1 (6 bases). The CDR3 is made up of 20 amino acids. The germline CDR1 and CDR2 sequences are SGHRS and YFSETQ. Between the trimmed V and J ends, which lost 0 bases and 0 bases, there was a span of 24 bases. CDR3 sequence: CASSLEGLGTSPSMNTEAFF. CDR3 coding DNA: TGCGCCAGCAGCTTGGAAGGTTTGGGGACATCCCCCTCGATGAACACTGAAGCTTTCTTT.

The rearrangement links TRBV29-1 to TRBJ1-5; no firm D call. V lost 2 bases and J 3 bases, leaving 8 bases between the germline ends. This CDR3 spans 13 amino acids. Germline values: CDR1 SQVTM, CDR2 ANQGSEA. The CDR3 is CSVESGVNQPQHF. The CDR3, as DNA: TGCAGCGTTGAAAGCGGAGTCAATCAGCCCCAGCATTTT.

The CDR3 nucleotides read TGCAGTGCTAGTGGTCGGGGGGGGGCGTTGGATACGCAGTATTTT. Translated: CSASGRGGALDTQYF. The V call is TRBV20-1, the J call TRBJ2-3, with 8 bases that match TRBD2. Per germline, CDR1 DFQATT and CDR2 SNEGSKA (reference sequence). The length of the CDR3 is 15 residues. The V and J ends lost 3 bases and 6 bases, in that order; junction bases with no gene match: 11.

The chain carries TRBV18 and TRBJ2-2; 9 bases line up with TRBD2. J lost 4 bases, V lost 3 bases, and 9 bases had no gene match. CDR1 is KGHSH, CDR2 LQKENI, per germline. This CDR3 has 17 amino acids. CDR3 residues: CASSPKTLAGLTGELFF. The CDR3 DNA reads as TGTGCCAGCTCACCTAAGACACTAGCGGGTCTCACCGGGGAGCTGTTTTTT.

The chain employs TRBV19 and TRBJ1-1; D not certain. CDR1 is LNHDA and CDR2 is SQIVND in the germline V gene (reference sequence). V was trimmed by 6 bases and J by 4 bases, leaving 12 bases between them. The CDR3 length is 13 residues. CDR3 sequence: CASRGSGLTEAFF. The CDR3, as DNA: TGTGCCAGTAGAGGGTCCGGACTCACTGAAGCTTTCTTT.

The V gene is TRBV6-2 or TRBV6-3, the J gene TRBJ1-1, with 9 bases aligning to TRBD1. V dropped 2 bases and J dropped 2; count of bases not matched to a gene: 6. This CDR3 is 16 amino acids long. CDR1 is MNHEY and CDR2 is SVGEGT in the germline V gene. The CDR3 spells CASSYQQGQGNTEAFF. As DNA, the CDR3 is TGTGCCAGCAGTTACCAGCAGGGACAGGGAAACACTGAAGCTTTCTTT.

The CDR3 DNA reads as TGTGCAGAGAAGGGGATCCAGGGGGGCGCTGAAGCTTTCTTT. Protein: CAEKGIQGGAEAFF. The chain links TRBV28 to TRBJ1-1; 7 nucleotides match TRBD1. Germline CDR1 reads MDHEN; CDR2 reads SYDVKM. The CDR3 has 14 amino acids.

This clone was counted only a few times. The V call is TRBV30, the J call TRBJ1-5; no clear D. Germline loops: CDR1 GTSNPN, CDR2 SVGIG (reference sequence). This CDR3 is 13 amino acids long. V shed 3 bases and J shed 6 bases, with 12 bases lying between them. The CDR3 spells CAWRERAGQPQHF. CDR3 DNA: TGTGCCTGGAGAGAGAGGGCCGGTCAGCCCCAGCATTTT.